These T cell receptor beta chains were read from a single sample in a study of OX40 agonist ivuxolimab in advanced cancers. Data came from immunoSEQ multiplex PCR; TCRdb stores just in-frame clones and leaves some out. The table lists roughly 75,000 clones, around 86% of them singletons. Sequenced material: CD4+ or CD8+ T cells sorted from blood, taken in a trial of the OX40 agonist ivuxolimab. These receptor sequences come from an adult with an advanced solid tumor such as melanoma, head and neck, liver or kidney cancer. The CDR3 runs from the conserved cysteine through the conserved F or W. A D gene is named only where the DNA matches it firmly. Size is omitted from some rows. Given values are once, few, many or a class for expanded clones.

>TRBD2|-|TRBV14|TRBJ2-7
TGTGCCAGCAGCCAATTAGCGGGACGTGTCGCCGAGCAGTACTTC
CASSQLAGRVAEQYF
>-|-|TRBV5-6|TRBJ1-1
TGTGCCAGCACCGGGACACAGAACACTGAAGCTTTCTTT
CASTGTQNTEAFF
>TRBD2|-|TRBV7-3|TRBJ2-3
TGTGCCAGCAGCTTAGATAGCGGGGGACGAGATACGCAGTATTTT
CASSLDSGGRDTQYF
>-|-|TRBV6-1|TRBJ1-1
TGTGCCAGCAGTGAAGCTGGGCTGGGTACTGAAGCTTTCTTT
CASSEAGLGTEAFF
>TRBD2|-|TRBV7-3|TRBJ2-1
TGTGCCAGCAGCTTAACGACTAGCGGGAGTCTTGAATTTCGTGAGCAGTTCTTC
CASSLTTSGSLEFREQFF
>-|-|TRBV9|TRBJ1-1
TGTGCCAGCAGCGTAGCTACGGACAGGAACACTGAAGCTTTCTTT
CASSVATDRNTEAFF
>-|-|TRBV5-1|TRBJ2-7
TGCGCCAGCAAACCGGGTGGGAGCTCCTACGAGCAGTACTTC
CASKPGGSSYEQYF
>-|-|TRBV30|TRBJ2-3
TGTGCCTGGAGCCCACATACAGATACGCAGTATTTT
CAWSPHTDTQYF
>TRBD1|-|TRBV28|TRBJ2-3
TGTGCCAGCAGTGTGACGACAGGGGACACAGATACGCAGTATTTT
CASSVTTGDTDTQYF
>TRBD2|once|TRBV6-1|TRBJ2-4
TGTGCCAGCATGCCGGGGGGATTAGCCAAAAACATTCAGTACTTC
CASMPGGLAKNIQYF
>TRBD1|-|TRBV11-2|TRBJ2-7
TGTGCCAGCAGCTCAGATAACAGGGGGCGCCCCGAGCAGTACTTC
CASSSDNRGRPEQYF
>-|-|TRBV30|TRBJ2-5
TGTGCCTGGAAATCCTCGTGGCAAGAGACCCAGTACTTC
CAWKSSWQETQYF
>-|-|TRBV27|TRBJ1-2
TGTGCCAGCAGTCCGCGTCGGGAGTTGCGGTATGGCTACACCTTC
CASSPRRELRYGYTF
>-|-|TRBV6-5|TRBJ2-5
TGTGCCAGCAGTACCGCGGGAGAGACCCAGTACTTC
CASSTAGETQYF
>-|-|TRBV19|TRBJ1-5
TGTGCCAGTAGTACAAGACCCAAGAGCATCGGGGCGCATAGCAATCAGCCCCAGCATTTT
CASSTRPKSIGAHSNQPQHF
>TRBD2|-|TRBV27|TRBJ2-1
TGTGCCAGCAGTTTACCGGGGACTAGCGGGAGCAATGAGCAGTTCTTC
CASSLPGTSGSNEQFF
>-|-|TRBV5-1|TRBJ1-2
TGCGCCAGCAGCTCATCAACAGGCGCAAACTATGGCTACACCTTC
CASSSSTGANYGYTF
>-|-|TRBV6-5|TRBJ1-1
TGTGCCAGCAGTTACGGGGAGCGGACTGAAGCTTTCTTT
CASSYGERTEAFF
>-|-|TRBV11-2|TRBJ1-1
TGTGCCAGCAGCCGGGAGGGGAGGAACACTGAAGCTTTCTTT
CASSREGRNTEAFF
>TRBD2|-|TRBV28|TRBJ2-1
TGTGCCAGCAATGCGGGGGGGCCCTACAATGAGCAGTTCTTC
CASNAGGPYNEQFF
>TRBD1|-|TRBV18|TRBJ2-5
TGTGCCAGCTCACAAGGGACAGGGGGCCGTCAAGGAGAGACCCAGTACTTC
CASSQGTGGRQGETQYF
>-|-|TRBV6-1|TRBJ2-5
TGTGCCAGCAGTCCTACAGGGATAAGAGAGACCCAGTACTTC
CASSPTGIRETQYF
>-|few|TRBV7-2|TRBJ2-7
TGTGCCAGCAGCTTAGAGGACGAGCAGTACTTC
CASSLEDEQYF
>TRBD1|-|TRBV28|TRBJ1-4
TGTGCCAGCATCCCTGCCGGGACAGGGTCTAATGAAAAACTGTTTTTT
CASIPAGTGSNEKLFF
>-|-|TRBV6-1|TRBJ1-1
TGTGCCAGCAGTGATCGAGGGGGGCGGTCAAATGCTTTCTTT
CASSDRGGRSNAFF
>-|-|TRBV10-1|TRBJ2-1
TGCGCCAGCAGTGAGTCCGGGACCCCCAATGAGCAGTTCTTC
CASSESGTPNEQFF
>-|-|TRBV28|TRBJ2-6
TGTGCCAGCAGTTTGCGCAGTTCCGGGGCCAACGTCCTGACTTTC
CASSLRSSGANVLTF
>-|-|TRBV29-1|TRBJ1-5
TGCAGCGTTAACTGTTCAGTTAGCAATCAGCCCCAGCATTTT
CSVNCSVSNQPQHF
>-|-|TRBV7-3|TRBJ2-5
TGTGCCAGCAGCTTAGTTGAGGGGACCCAGTACTTC
CASSLVEGTQYF
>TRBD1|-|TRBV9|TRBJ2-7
TGTGCCAGCAGCGTAGTGGACAGGGCCCCCTACGAGCAGTACTTC
CASSVVDRAPYEQYF
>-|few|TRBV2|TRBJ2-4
TGTGCCAGCAGCCCAGGACTGGGAGCCAAAAACATTCAGTACTTC
CASSPGLGAKNIQYF
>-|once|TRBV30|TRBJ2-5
TGTGCCTGGGGTAAGGTAATCCAAGAGACCCAGTACTTC
CAWGKVIQETQYF
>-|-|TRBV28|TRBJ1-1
TGTGCCAGCACAATAGGGGGGGGCATGAACACTGAAGCTTTCTTT
CASTIGGGMNTEAFF
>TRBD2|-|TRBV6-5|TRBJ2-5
TGTGCCAGCAGTGTTAGCGGGGGGGCTCAGGAGACCCAGTACTTC
CASSVSGGAQETQYF
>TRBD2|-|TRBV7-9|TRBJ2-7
TGTGCCATCTCGGGACTAGCGGGGCCCCGCTCCTACGAGCAGTACTTC
CAISGLAGPRSYEQYF
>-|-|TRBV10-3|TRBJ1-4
TGTGCCATCAGTGACCGCAACGTGGATGAAAAACTGTTTTTT
CAISDRNVDEKLFF
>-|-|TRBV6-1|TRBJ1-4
TGTGCCAGCAGTAGACAGGCATCAGGGGAAAAACTGTTTTTT
CASSRQASGEKLFF
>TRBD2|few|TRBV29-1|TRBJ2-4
TGCAGCGTTGAATTGACTAGCGGGAGCGTAGGAAACATTCAGTACTTC
CSVELTSGSVGNIQYF
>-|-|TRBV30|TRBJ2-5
TGTGCCTGGACCCAGTCCTGGGGGGTCGTAGAAGAGACCCAGTACTTC
CAWTQSWGVVEETQYF
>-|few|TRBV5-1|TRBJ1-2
TGCGCCAGCAGCCAGGTTGTGGTTCGTGGCGGAACAGGGACCTATGGCTACACCTTC
CASSQVVVRGGTGTYGYTF
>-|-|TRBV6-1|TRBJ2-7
TGTGCCAGCAGTTGGGGCGCCTACGAGCAGTACTTC
CASSWGAYEQYF
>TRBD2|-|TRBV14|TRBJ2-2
TGTGCCAGCAGCCCCCCCTCGACTAGCGGGAGGGCCGGCACCGGGGAGCTGTTTTTT
CASSPPSTSGRAGTGELFF
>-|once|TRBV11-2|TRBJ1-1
TGTGCCAGCAGCTCAACCCAGGGAAGAGGGACTGAAGCTTTCTTT
CASSSTQGRGTEAFF
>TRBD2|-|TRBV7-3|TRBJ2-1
TGTGCCAGCAGCTTAAGGCCCGGCGGGGGGGATGAGCAGTTCTTC
CASSLRPGGGDEQFF
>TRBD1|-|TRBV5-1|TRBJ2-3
TGCGCCAGCAGCTTGGCCAAGACAGGGGGCACCGGGGATACGCAGTATTTT
CASSLAKTGGTGDTQYF